This TCR beta chain was profiled in a study of memory CD4+ T cells and cytomegalovirus serostatus. General study findings and limits: Of roughly 180 reported CMV TCRbeta sequences, roughly 70 were found in memory CD4+ repertoires. Repertoires predicted CMV serostatus with median bootstrapped AUC of about 0.96. The CMV-associated TCR signature appears largely within the CD4+ memory repertoire.

The V end lost 4 bases, the J end lost 0 bases, and 4 bases lay between the germline ends. The CDR3 is 13 amino acids. In germline, CDR1 is SNHLY, CDR2 FYNNEI. The method was immunoSEQ multiplex PCR; TCRdb's version includes in-frame clones alone and lacks a portion of them. The sample carries more than 35,000 clones, 70% to 85% recorded once. The sort gate was single viable CD3+CD4+CD8-CD45RO+ cells for memory CD4+ T cells. Positive selection with CD4 microbeads enriched total CD4+ T cells. Worth noting for this clone: Its antigen is undetermined.

The chain combines TRBV2 with TRBJ2-1, with no clear D. The sequence was collected from an adult in good health and CMV-seropositive. The specimen was memory CD4+ T cells from blood. The CDR3 loop reads CASSGSSYNEQFF. For the CDR3, the DNA is TGTGCCAGCAGTGGAAGCTCCTACAATGAGCAGTTCTTC.